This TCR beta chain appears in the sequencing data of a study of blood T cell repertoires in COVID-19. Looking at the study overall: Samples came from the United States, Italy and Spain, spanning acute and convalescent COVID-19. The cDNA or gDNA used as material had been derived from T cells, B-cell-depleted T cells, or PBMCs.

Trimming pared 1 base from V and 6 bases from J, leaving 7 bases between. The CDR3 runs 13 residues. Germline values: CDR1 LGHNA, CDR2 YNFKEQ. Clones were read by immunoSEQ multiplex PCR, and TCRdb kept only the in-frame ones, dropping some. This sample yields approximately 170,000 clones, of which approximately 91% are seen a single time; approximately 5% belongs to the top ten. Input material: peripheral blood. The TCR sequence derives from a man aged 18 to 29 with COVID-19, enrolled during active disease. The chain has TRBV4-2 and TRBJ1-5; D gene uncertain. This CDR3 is CASSQGEGQPQHF. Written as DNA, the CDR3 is TGTGCCAGCAGCCAAGGGGAGGGTCAGCCCCAGCATTTT.